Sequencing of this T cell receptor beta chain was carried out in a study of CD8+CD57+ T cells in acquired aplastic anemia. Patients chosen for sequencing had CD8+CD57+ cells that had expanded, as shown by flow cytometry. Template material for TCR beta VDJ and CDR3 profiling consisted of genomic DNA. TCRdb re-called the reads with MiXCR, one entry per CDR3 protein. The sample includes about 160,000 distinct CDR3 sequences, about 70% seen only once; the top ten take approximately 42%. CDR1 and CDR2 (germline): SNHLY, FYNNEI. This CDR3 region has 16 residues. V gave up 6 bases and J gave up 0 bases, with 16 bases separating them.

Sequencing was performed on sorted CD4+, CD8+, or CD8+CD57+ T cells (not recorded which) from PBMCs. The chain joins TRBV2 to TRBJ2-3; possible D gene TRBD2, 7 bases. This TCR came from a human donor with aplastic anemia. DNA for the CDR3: TGTGCCAGCAGAGTGGGGGGGCCGCCTAGCACAGATACGCAGTATTTT. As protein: CASRVGGPPSTDTQYF.